This is a list of T cell receptor beta chains from one sample in a study of OX40 agonist ivuxolimab in advanced cancers. The table came from immunoSEQ multiplex PCR; TCRdb's copy has only in-frame clones and leaves some out. The sample lists 50,000 to 70,000 clones; 70% to 90% were seen once. The material was CD4+ or CD8+ T cells sorted from blood, obtained in a trial of the OX40 agonist ivuxolimab. The receptors were gathered from an adult with an advanced solid tumor such as melanoma, head and neck, liver or kidney cancer. Both conserved end residues are trimmed from each CDR3. Each record gives: J gene, V gene, CDR3 length, D gene, CDR3 protein. The D gene is left open where the match is weak.

j_gene: TRBJ2-1
v_gene: TRBV28
len: 13
d_gene: TRBD2
CDR3aa: ASSRSGAGSNEQF

j_gene: TRBJ1-1
v_gene: TRBV30
len: 12
d_gene: TRBD1
CDR3aa: AWSTDRAGTEAF

j_gene: TRBJ2-7
v_gene: TRBV28
len: 11
d_gene: TRBD2
CDR3aa: ASSSGGTYEQY

j_gene: TRBJ1-5
v_gene: TRBV7-2
len: 13
d_gene: -
CDR3aa: ASSLAGADYQPQH

j_gene: TRBJ1-3
v_gene: TRBV5-1
len: 15
d_gene: -
CDR3aa: ASSLSTGLRSGNTIY

j_gene: TRBJ2-6
v_gene: TRBV7-8
len: 17
d_gene: -
CDR3aa: ASSFAADSRSSGANVLT

j_gene: TRBJ1-5
v_gene: TRBV18
len: 12
d_gene: -
CDR3aa: ASSPLYSNQPQH

j_gene: TRBJ2-5
v_gene: TRBV7-7
len: 14
d_gene: TRBD2
CDR3aa: ASSLNPPAGEETQY

j_gene: TRBJ2-7
v_gene: TRBV30
len: 10
d_gene: -
CDR3aa: AWNPGSYEQY

j_gene: TRBJ2-7
v_gene: TRBV5-1
len: 17
d_gene: TRBD2
CDR3aa: ASSYKGTSGRALTHEQY

j_gene: TRBJ2-3
v_gene: TRBV18
len: 13
d_gene: TRBD2
CDR3aa: ASSPSGADTDTQY

j_gene: TRBJ2-5
v_gene: TRBV13
len: 15
d_gene: TRBD2
CDR3aa: ASSLASGRITQETQY

j_gene: TRBJ2-1
v_gene: TRBV7-3
len: 14
d_gene: TRBD2
CDR3aa: ASSLIASGSVNEQF

j_gene: TRBJ2-1
v_gene: TRBV6-5
len: 12
d_gene: TRBD2
CDR3aa: ASSYSTGGDEQF

j_gene: TRBJ1-6
v_gene: TRBV30
len: 11
d_gene: -
CDR3aa: AWRNQLNSPLH

j_gene: TRBJ2-1
v_gene: TRBV19
len: 12
d_gene: TRBD2
CDR3aa: ASRGLAAGNEQF

j_gene: TRBJ1-1
v_gene: TRBV2
len: 12
d_gene: -
CDR3aa: ASSVQRGNTEAF

j_gene: TRBJ2-7
v_gene: TRBV10-3
len: 11
d_gene: TRBD1
CDR3aa: AISEDRDYEQY

j_gene: TRBJ1-5
v_gene: TRBV6-1
len: 12
d_gene: TRBD1
CDR3aa: ASRDGGGGQPQH

j_gene: TRBJ2-7
v_gene: TRBV6-5
len: 11
d_gene: -
CDR3aa: ASSYSGLVEQY

j_gene: TRBJ1-4
v_gene: TRBV12-5
len: 11
d_gene: -
CDR3aa: ASGLGGNEKLF

j_gene: TRBJ2-3
v_gene: TRBV6-4
len: 14
d_gene: TRBD1
CDR3aa: ASSYTGTGKADTQY

j_gene: TRBJ2-1
v_gene: TRBV7-2
len: 15
d_gene: -
CDR3aa: ASSLNPPAYSYNEQF

j_gene: TRBJ2-7
v_gene: TRBV28
len: 13
d_gene: TRBD1
CDR3aa: ASSGPGTGGHEQY

j_gene: TRBJ2-6
v_gene: TRBV9
len: 18
d_gene: TRBD1
CDR3aa: ASSARGQGLEDSGANVLT

j_gene: TRBJ1-2
v_gene: TRBV4-2
len: 13
d_gene: TRBD1
CDR3aa: ASSLNFGQGDGYT

j_gene: TRBJ2-2
v_gene: TRBV18
len: 11
d_gene: -
CDR3aa: ASSPGATGELF

j_gene: TRBJ1-1
v_gene: TRBV7-9
len: 9
d_gene: -
CDR3aa: ASSKRSEAF

j_gene: TRBJ2-2
v_gene: TRBV2
len: 12
d_gene: -
CDR3aa: ASSDNRNTGELF

j_gene: TRBJ2-2
v_gene: TRBV7-2
len: 12
d_gene: TRBD1
CDR3aa: ASRRQGASGELF

j_gene: TRBJ1-5
v_gene: TRBV19
len: 14
d_gene: TRBD1
CDR3aa: ASSGKGQGVYQPQH

j_gene: TRBJ1-2
v_gene: TRBV28
len: 11
d_gene: -
CDR3aa: ASSGGNGYGYT

j_gene: TRBJ2-1
v_gene: TRBV30
len: 14
d_gene: TRBD2
CDR3aa: ASIKREGPSYNEQF

j_gene: TRBJ2-2
v_gene: TRBV11-2
len: 12
d_gene: -
CDR3aa: ASSHPPLGGELF

j_gene: TRBJ1-2
v_gene: TRBV28
len: 12
d_gene: -
CDR3aa: ASSSPGIGYGYT

j_gene: TRBJ1-2
v_gene: TRBV2
len: 12
d_gene: -
CDR3aa: ASSERTANYGYT

j_gene: TRBJ1-2
v_gene: TRBV19
len: 9
d_gene: -
CDR3aa: ASSRNYGYT

j_gene: TRBJ2-1
v_gene: TRBV18
len: 12
d_gene: TRBD2
CDR3aa: ASSLGEGPREQF

j_gene: TRBJ1-1
v_gene: TRBV5-1
len: 13
d_gene: TRBD1
CDR3aa: ASSLEQGAVTEAF

j_gene: TRBJ1-1
v_gene: TRBV27
len: 12
d_gene: TRBD1
CDR3aa: ASRARQGAQDAF

j_gene: TRBJ2-7
v_gene: TRBV11-2
len: 13
d_gene: -
CDR3aa: ASSFGGVGGYEQY

j_gene: TRBJ2-7
v_gene: TRBV5-1
len: 10
d_gene: TRBD2
CDR3aa: ASSLGLAEQY

j_gene: TRBJ2-3
v_gene: TRBV10-3
len: 11
d_gene: TRBD1
CDR3aa: AIKDRVTDTQY

j_gene: TRBJ2-7
v_gene: TRBV28
len: 14
d_gene: -
CDR3aa: ASSAPPGVMGYEQY

j_gene: TRBJ1-2
v_gene: TRBV7-6
len: 11
d_gene: -
CDR3aa: ASSLGQGHGYT

j_gene: TRBJ2-1
v_gene: TRBV2
len: 13
d_gene: TRBD2
CDR3aa: ASRELAGAGNEQF

j_gene: TRBJ2-7
v_gene: TRBV10-2
len: 13
d_gene: -
CDR3aa: ASKGRGTWAYEQY

j_gene: TRBJ1-2
v_gene: TRBV7-3
len: 15
d_gene: TRBD1
CDR3aa: ASSPTPGQGNVDGYT

j_gene: TRBJ2-6
v_gene: TRBV27
len: 14
d_gene: -
CDR3aa: ASSFSSGAGANVLT

j_gene: TRBJ2-3
v_gene: TRBV7-8
len: 12
d_gene: -
CDR3aa: ASSLSPPTDTQY

j_gene: TRBJ2-3
v_gene: TRBV2
len: 12
d_gene: TRBD2
CDR3aa: ASSVAGAADTQY

j_gene: TRBJ1-5
v_gene: TRBV30
len: 13
d_gene: -
CDR3aa: AWSVQGVSNQPQH

j_gene: TRBJ2-5
v_gene: TRBV9
len: 14
d_gene: TRBD2
CDR3aa: ASSRTSGRGQETQY

j_gene: TRBJ2-5
v_gene: TRBV5-1
len: 12
d_gene: TRBD1
CDR3aa: ASSPQGAQETQY

j_gene: TRBJ1-1
v_gene: TRBV5-8
len: 14
d_gene: -
CDR3aa: ASNRLAAAGNTEAF

j_gene: TRBJ1-3
v_gene: TRBV7-2
len: 14
d_gene: -
CDR3aa: ASSLGGTGTGNTIY